Below are 25 T cell receptor beta chains sequenced from a single sample in a study of shared clonotypes between healthy human individuals. Produced via immunoSEQ multiplex PCR; TCRdb's table is partial and in-frame only. The repertoire holds around 2.1 million clones, with approximately 94% as singletons. Sequencing was performed on naive CD4+ T cells sorted from blood. Specified subset: CD45RA+ positively selected. Source of these receptors: a man between 18 and 29 years old in good health.

A remark on this clone: This sample also contains other DNA sequences that code for the same CDR3. The chain combines TRBV29-1 with TRBJ2-3, with D uncertain. The CDR3 consists of 11 residues. Germline CDR1 reads SQVTM; CDR2 reads ANQGSEA. Trimming took 1 base from V and 5 from J, leaving 4 bases between them. The CDR3, as DNA: TGCAGCGTTGAAGGGCGAGATACGCAGTATTTT. Translating gives CSVEGRDTQYF.

In DNA form, the CDR3 reads TGTGCCAGCAGCTTCGGGAATAATTCACCCCTCCACTTT. The encoded protein is CASSFGNNSPLHF. The chain joins TRBV11-3 to TRBJ1-6; D uncertain. Germline-derived CDR1 and CDR2 are SGHNT and YENEEA. This CDR3 spans 13 amino acids. V was pared by 3 bases and J by 5 bases, with 5 bases between.

This clone was recorded only once. The missing conserved phenylalanine or tryptophan at the end of this CDR3 makes a read error likely. It is unclear where the CDR3 begins or ends on the DNA, so no DNA is shown, and the CDR3 is as TCRdb lists it. This sequence joins TRBV11-2 and TRBJ2-7; the table's D call, TRBD2, has no DNA check behind it. Germline values: CDR1 SGHAT, CDR2 FQNNGV. Termini included, the CDR3 measures 13 amino acids. The CDR3 reads CASSTLAGSPLMA.

V usage is TRBV9 and J usage is TRBJ1-2; D is unresolved. Trimming removed 4 bases from V and 0 bases from J, with 13 bases in between. The CDR3 totals 15 residues. Per germline, CDR1 SGDLS and CDR2 YYNGEE. The CDR3 spells CASSPLIGSNYGYTF. CDR3 nucleotides: TGTGCCAGCAGCCCTCTCATCGGTTCTAACTATGGCTACACCTTC.

The genes are TRBV28 and TRBJ2-6; tentatively, D is TRBD1 (6 bases). The V gene's germline CDR1 is MDHEN and CDR2 SYDVKM. Trimming pared 8 bases from V and 1 base from J, leaving 9 bases between. This CDR3 region has 14 residues. For the CDR3, the DNA is TGTGCCAGCCACAGGGAGTCTGGGGCCAACGTCCTGACTTTC. Its protein product is CASHRESGANVLTF. The full variable domain, rest sourced from reference TRBV28 and TRBJ2-6, is DVKVTQSSRYLVKRTGEKVFLECVQDMDHENMFWYRQDPGLGLRLIYFSYDVKMKEKGDIPEGYSVSREKKERFSLILESASTNQTSMYLCASHRESGANVLTFGAGSRLTVL.

As regards this clone: The identical CDR3 is also encoded by other nucleotide sequences in the sample. CDR3 in amino acids: CAWDRDNSPLHF. In DNA form, the CDR3 reads TGTGCCTGGGACAGGGACAATTCACCCCTCCACTTT. The chain couples TRBV30 to TRBJ1-6; 7 bases line up with TRBD1. In germline, CDR1 is GTSNPN, CDR2 SVGIG (reference sequence). CDR3 length: 12 residues. Trimming at V came to 5 bases and at J to 7 bases, leaving 2 bases not matched to a gene.

The rearrangement joins TRBV5-4 to TRBJ1-5; D is perhaps TRBD1 (5 bases). The V end lost 4 bases, the J end lost 1 base, and 12 bases lay between the germline ends. The CDR3 is 15 residues long. Per germline, CDR1 SGHNT and CDR2 YYREEE (reference sequence). As DNA, the CDR3 is TGTGCCAGCAGCACTTATGGGGGGAGCAATCAGCCCCAGCATTTT. Its translation is CASSTYGGSNQPQHF.

The chain has TRBV6-5 and TRBJ1-2; a weak D match, TRBD1 (5 bases). The V and J ends lost 5 bases and 1 base respectively, with 11 bases between them. The CDR3 spans 14 residues. Looked up from germline, CDR1 is MNHEY and CDR2 is SVGAGI. As DNA, the CDR3 is TGTGCCAGCAGTCCGACAGCAAATAACTATGGCTACACCTTC. As protein: CASSPTANNYGYTF.

The rearrangement uses TRBV5-8 and TRBJ2-7, with 7 bases lining up with TRBD1. In germline, CDR1 is SGHTS, CDR2 YDEGEE. V trimming: 4 bases; J trimming: 3 bases; junction bases outside the gene matches: 7. The CDR3 has 14 amino acids. The CDR3 DNA sequence: TGTGCCAGCAGCCCGTTGGGACAGATCTACGAGCAGTACTTC. Amino acids: CASSPLGQIYEQYF.

This clone was counted a single time. The chain is built from TRBV19 and TRBJ1-2; a possible D gene is TRBD1 (5 bases). The V and J ends lost 3 bases and 8 bases respectively, with 13 bases between them. Germline V gene data show CDR1 as LNHDA and CDR2 as SQIVND (reference sequence). The CDR3 sequence is 13 residues long. Here the CDR3 reads CASSILGAGGYTF. The CDR3 DNA follows: TGTGCCAGTAGTATTCTTGGGGCCGGAGGCTACACCTTC. Together with reference TRBV19 and TRBJ1-2, the CDR3 gives the full variable domain: DGGITQSPKYLFRKEGQNVTLSCEQNLNHDAMYWYRQDPGQGLRLIYYSQIVNDFQKGDIAEGYSVSREKKESFPLTVTSAQKNPTAFYLCASSILGAGGYTFGSGTRLTVV.

The chain carries TRBV2 and TRBJ2-7; the D gene is possibly TRBD2 (6 bases). The V gene lost 7 bases and the J gene lost 5 bases, with 15 bases spanning the gap. Germline CDR1 is SNHLY and CDR2 is FYNNEI. This CDR3 is 13 amino acids long. The CDR3 region is CASKRDPGDEQYF. The CDR3 nucleotides read TGTGCCAGCAAACGTGACCCGGGGGACGAGCAGTACTTC.

The chain carries TRBV25-1 and TRBJ1-2, with D possibly matching TRBD1 (5 bases). The length of the CDR3 is 14 residues. V lost 1 base to trimming and J lost 4 bases, with 10 bases between them. Per the germline V gene, CDR1 is MGHDK and CDR2 is SYGVNS. CDR3 amino acids: CASSESGGAYGYTF. CDR3 sequence (DNA): TGTGCCAGCAGTGAATCTGGCGGGGCCTATGGCTACACCTTC.

The CDR3 nucleotides read TGCGCCAGCAGCTTGGGACAGGGTAGGCACGAGCAGTACTTC. Translated: CASSLGQGRHEQYF. The chain couples TRBV5-1 to TRBJ2-7; TRBD1 agrees at 7 bases. CDR1 SGHRS and CDR2 YFSETQ come from the germline V gene. V lost 0 bases and J lost 5; bases outside the gene matches: 5. This CDR3 spans 14 amino acids. Full variable domain (rest looked up from reference TRBV5-1 and TRBJ2-7): KAGVTQTPRYLIKTRGQQVTLSCSPISGHRSVSWYQQTPGQGLQFLFEYFSETQRNKGNFPGRFSGRQFSNSRSEMNVSTLELGDSALYLCASSLGQGRHEQYFGPGTRLTVT.

The chain is built from TRBV5-6 and TRBJ2-3, with 8 bases fitting TRBD1. Germline V gene sequence: CDR1 SGHDT, CDR2 YYEEEE. V shed 1 base, J shed 0 bases, and the junction held 4 bases outside the gene matches. This CDR3 contains 16 residues. DNA for the CDR3: TGTGCCAGCAGCTTGCGGGACAGGACTAGCACAGATACGCAGTATTTT. Its protein is CASSLRDRTSTDTQYF.

V gene TRBV6-6 combines with J gene TRBJ1-5; D unresolved. V lost 5 bases to trimming and J lost 4 bases, with 12 bases between them. Per the germline V gene, CDR1 is MNHNY and CDR2 is SVGAGI (reference sequence). The CDR3 runs to 14 residues. Here the CDR3 reads CASSPSRGNQPQHF. As DNA, the CDR3 is TGTGCCAGCAGTCCATCCCGAGGGAATCAGCCCCAGCATTTT.

V is TRBV5-4 and J is TRBJ2-7; D gene unclear. This CDR3 has 13 residues. Trimming pared 7 bases from V and 0 bases from J, leaving 11 bases between. CDR1 and CDR2 (germline): SGHNT, YYREEE (reference sequence). The CDR3 loop reads CASGGPNSYEQYF. The CDR3 DNA follows: TGTGCCAGCGGTGGGCCGAACTCCTACGAGCAGTACTTC.

The J gene is TRBJ2-5, the V gene TRBV7-9; D may be TRBD1 or TRBD2 (6 bases each). CDR3 length: 13 residues. Germline values: CDR1 SEHNR, CDR2 FQNEAQ (reference sequence). V was trimmed by 5 bases and J by 5 bases, leaving 12 bases between them. The chain's CDR3 is CASSILGGETQYF. The CDR3 DNA follows: TGTGCCAGCAGCATACTCGGGGGCGAGACCCAGTACTTC.

The table lists this clone with a count of one. Other DNA sequences in the sample encode the same CDR3. The chain uses TRBV6-1 and TRBJ1-5; D unclear. There are 13 residues in the CDR3. Trimming stripped 0 bases from V and 4 bases from J, with 4 bases between. Germline lookup yields CDR1 MNHNS and CDR2 SASEGT. The CDR3 region is CASSEAGNQPQHF. The CDR3 coding sequence is TGTGCCAGCAGTGAAGCGGGTAATCAGCCCCAGCATTTT.

The V and J genes are TRBV10-2 and TRBJ2-2; D ambiguous. V lost 6 bases and J lost 3, with 11 bases in between. This CDR3 has 14 amino acids. Germline V gene data show CDR1 as WSHSY and CDR2 as SAAADI. In DNA, the CDR3 is TGCGCCAGCAGGGCCATCGAATACACCGGGGAGCTGTTTTTT. Amino acid sequence: CASRAIEYTGELFF.

The chain has TRBV19 and TRBJ1-5; D not certain. Trimming removed 0 bases at V and 4 bases at J, with 4 bases between. Looked up from germline, CDR1 is LNHDA and CDR2 is SQIVND (reference sequence). The CDR3 runs to 13 residues. The CDR3 reads CASSIDPNQPQHF. CDR3 in DNA: TGTGCCAGTAGTATAGATCCGAATCAGCCCCAGCATTTT.

This chain connects TRBV19 to TRBJ2-3, with D maybe TRBD2 (6 bases). The CDR3 totals 13 residues. Looked up from germline, CDR1 is LNHDA and CDR2 is SQIVND (reference sequence). The V gene lost 8 bases and the J gene lost 5 bases, with 14 bases spanning the gap. As DNA, the CDR3 is TGTGCCAGTTCGGCTAGCGATGGAGATACGCAGTATTTT. Translating gives CASSASDGDTQYF.

The chain combines TRBV5-1 with TRBJ2-7; 11 bases map to TRBD1. The CDR3 runs 15 residues. Germline-derived CDR1 and CDR2 are SGHRS and YFSETQ. V shed 0 bases and J 6 bases; nucleotides not matched to a gene: 5. The CDR3 region is CASSLGGTGGREQYF. CDR3 DNA: TGCGCCAGCAGCTTGGGCGGGACAGGGGGTCGCGAGCAGTACTTC.

The CDR3 sequence: CASSPVYSTDTQYF. The CDR3 bases are TGTGCCAGCTCACCTGTTTATAGCACAGATACGCAGTATTTT. V is TRBV18 and J is TRBJ2-3, with no clear D. The CDR3 spans 14 residues. The V end was cut by 3 bases, the J end by 0 bases, with 7 bases between. The germline V gene encodes CDR1 KGHSH and CDR2 LQKENI. The full variable domain, rest sourced from reference TRBV18 and TRBJ2-3, is NAGVMQNPRHLVRRRGQEARLRCSPMKGHSHVYWYRQLPEEGLKFMVYLQKENIIDESGMPKERFSAEFPKEGPSILRIQQVVRGDSAAYFCASSPVYSTDTQYFGPGTRLTVL.

This sequence joins TRBV6-1 and TRBJ1-5; D call uncertain. The V gene lost 6 bases and the J gene lost 3 bases, with 12 bases spanning the gap. The CDR3 covers 14 residues. The germline gives CDR1 MNHNS, CDR2 SASEGT. The CDR3: CASSTGPTNQPQHF. As DNA, the CDR3 is TGTGCCAGCAGCACCGGACCGACCAATCAGCCCCAGCATTTT.

This clone was seen a handful of times. Within the sample, other DNA sequences also encode this same CDR3. CDR3: CAWSGGADQPQHF. The CDR3 nucleotides read TGTGCCTGGAGTGGGGGGGCGGATCAGCCCCAGCATTTT. This chain links TRBV30 with TRBJ1-5; D perhaps matches TRBD1 (6 bases). The CDR3 is 13 amino acids. From germline, CDR1 is GTSNPN and CDR2 SVGIG (reference sequence). V lost 1 base and J lost 5, with 9 bases in between.